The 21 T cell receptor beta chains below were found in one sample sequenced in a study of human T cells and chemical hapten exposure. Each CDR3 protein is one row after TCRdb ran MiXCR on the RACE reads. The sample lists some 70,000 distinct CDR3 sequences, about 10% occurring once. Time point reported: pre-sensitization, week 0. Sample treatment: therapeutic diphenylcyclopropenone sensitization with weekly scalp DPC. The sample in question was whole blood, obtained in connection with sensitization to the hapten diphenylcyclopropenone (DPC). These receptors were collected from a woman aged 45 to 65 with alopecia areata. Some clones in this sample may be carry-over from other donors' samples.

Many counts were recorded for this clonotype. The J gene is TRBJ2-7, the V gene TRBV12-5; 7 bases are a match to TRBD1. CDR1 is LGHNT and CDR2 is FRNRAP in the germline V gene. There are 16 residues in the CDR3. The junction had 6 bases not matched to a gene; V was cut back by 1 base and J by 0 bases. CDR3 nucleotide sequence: TGTGCTAGTGGTTTGGATGGGACAGCACTCTCCTACGAGCAGTACTTC. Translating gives CASGLDGTALSYEQYF.

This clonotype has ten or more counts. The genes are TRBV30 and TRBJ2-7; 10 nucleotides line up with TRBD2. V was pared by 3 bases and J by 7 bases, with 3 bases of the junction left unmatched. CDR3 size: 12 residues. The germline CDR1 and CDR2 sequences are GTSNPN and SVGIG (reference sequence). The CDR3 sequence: CAWSGTSEEQYF. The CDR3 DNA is TGTGCCTGGAGCGGGACTAGCGAGGAGCAGTACTTC.

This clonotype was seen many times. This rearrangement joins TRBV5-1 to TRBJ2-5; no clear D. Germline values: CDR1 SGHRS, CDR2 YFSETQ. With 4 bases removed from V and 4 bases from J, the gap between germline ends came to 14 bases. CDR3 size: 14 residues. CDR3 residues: CASSTDLRRETQYF. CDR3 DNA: TGCGCCAGCAGCACGGACCTCCGTAGAGAGACCCAGTACTTC.

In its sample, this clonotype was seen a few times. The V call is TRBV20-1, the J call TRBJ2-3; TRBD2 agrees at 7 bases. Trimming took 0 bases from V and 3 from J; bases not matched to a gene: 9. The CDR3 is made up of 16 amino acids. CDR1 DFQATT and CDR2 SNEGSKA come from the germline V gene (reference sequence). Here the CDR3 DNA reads TGCAGTGCTAGAGATCTTCGCAGGGAGGGTACAGATACGCAGTATTTT. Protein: CSARDLRREGTDTQYF.

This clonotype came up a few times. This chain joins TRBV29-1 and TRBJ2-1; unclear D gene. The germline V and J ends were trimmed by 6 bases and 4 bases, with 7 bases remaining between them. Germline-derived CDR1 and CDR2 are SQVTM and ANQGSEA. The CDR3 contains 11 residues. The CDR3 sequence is CSVYRYNEQFF. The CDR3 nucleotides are TGCAGCGTATACCGATACAATGAGCAGTTCTTC.

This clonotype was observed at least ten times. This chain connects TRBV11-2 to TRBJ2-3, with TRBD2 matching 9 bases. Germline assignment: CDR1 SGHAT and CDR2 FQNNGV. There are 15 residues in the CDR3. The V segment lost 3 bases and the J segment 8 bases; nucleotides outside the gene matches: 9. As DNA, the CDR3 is TGTGCCAGCAGCTTGGCGGGAGGGGCGTATTCTACGCAGTATTTT. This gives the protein CASSLAGGAYSTQYF.

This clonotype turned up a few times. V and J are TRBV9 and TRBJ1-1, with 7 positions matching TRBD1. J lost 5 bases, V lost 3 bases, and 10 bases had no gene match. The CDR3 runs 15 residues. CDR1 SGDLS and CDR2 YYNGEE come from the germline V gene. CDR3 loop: CASSGRGQARTEAFF. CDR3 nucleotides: TGTGCCAGCAGCGGTAGAGGACAGGCTCGGACTGAAGCTTTCTTT.

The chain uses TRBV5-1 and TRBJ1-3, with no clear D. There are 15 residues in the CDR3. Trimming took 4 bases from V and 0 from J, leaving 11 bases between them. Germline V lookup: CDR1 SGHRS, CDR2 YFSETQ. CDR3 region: CASSLDGSSGNTIYF. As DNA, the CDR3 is TGCGCCAGCAGCCTGGACGGGAGCTCTGGAAACACCATATATTTT.

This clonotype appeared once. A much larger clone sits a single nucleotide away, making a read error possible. This CDR3 reads CASSLSGGTLLAEERYF. The CDR3 DNA sequence: TGTGCCAGCAGTTTATCGGGGGGTACCCTACTAGCAGAGGAGCGGTACTTC. The V call is TRBV27, the J call TRBJ2-7, with D maybe TRBD2 (6 bases). The V gene's germline CDR1 is MNHEY and CDR2 SMNVEV (reference sequence). The CDR3 totals 17 residues.

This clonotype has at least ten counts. Here the CDR3 reads CASSTGTGIPNEQFF. The CDR3 DNA follows: TGTGCCAGTAGTACCGGGACAGGGATACCTAATGAGCAGTTCTTC. The gene calls are TRBV19 and TRBJ2-1, with TRBD1 identical over 9 bases. This CDR3 is built from 15 residues. V trimming: 4 bases; J trimming: 7 bases; junction bases outside the gene matches: 8. The germline CDR1 and CDR2 sequences are LNHDA and SQIVND (reference sequence).

The CDR3 protein is CSASVWRGMQETQYF. Here the CDR3 DNA reads TGCAGTGCTAGTGTCTGGCGGGGGATGCAAGAGACCCAGTACTTC. V and J are TRBV20-1 and TRBJ2-5, with 7 positions matching TRBD2. The CDR3 contains 15 residues. The trim removed 3 bases at V and 2 bases at J, leaving 9 bases unmatched. In germline, CDR1 is DFQATT, CDR2 SNEGSKA (reference sequence).

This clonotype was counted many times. The CDR3 protein is CASSAQPGLGTNNEQFF. The CDR3 DNA reads TGTGCCAGCAGCGCTCAACCGGGACTAGGCACAAACAATGAGCAGTTCTTC. The V gene is TRBV11-2, the J gene TRBJ2-1, with 8 positions matching TRBD2. This CDR3 region has 17 residues. V was clipped by 5 bases and J by 5 bases; unmatched bases: 14. CDR1 is SGHAT, CDR2 FQNNGV, per germline.

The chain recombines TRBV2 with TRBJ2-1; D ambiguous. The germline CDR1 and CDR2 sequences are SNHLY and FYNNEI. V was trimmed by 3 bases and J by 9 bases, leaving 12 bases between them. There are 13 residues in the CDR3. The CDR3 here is CASSDSMWGEQFF. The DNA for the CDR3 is TGTGCCAGCAGTGATTCCATGTGGGGTGAGCAGTTCTTC.

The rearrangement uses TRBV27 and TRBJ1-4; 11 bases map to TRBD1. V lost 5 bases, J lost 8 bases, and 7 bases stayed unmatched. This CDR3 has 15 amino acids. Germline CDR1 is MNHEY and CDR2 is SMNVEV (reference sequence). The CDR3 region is CASSGLGQGEEKLFF. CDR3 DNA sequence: TGTGCCAGCAGTGGGCTGGGACAGGGGGAAGAAAAACTGTTTTTT.

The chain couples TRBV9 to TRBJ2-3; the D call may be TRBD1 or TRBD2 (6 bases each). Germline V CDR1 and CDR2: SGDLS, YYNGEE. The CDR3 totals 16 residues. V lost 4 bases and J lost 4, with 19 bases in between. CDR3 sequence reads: CASSPDYGGGPDTQYF. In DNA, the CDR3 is TGTGCCAGCAGCCCCGACTACGGAGGGGGGCCAGATACGCAGTATTTT.

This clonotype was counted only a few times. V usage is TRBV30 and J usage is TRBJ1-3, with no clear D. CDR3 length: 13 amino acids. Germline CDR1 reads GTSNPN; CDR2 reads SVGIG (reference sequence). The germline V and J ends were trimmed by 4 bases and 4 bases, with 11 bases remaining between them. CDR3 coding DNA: TGTGCCTGGAATAGGGCCTTAGGAAACACCATATATTTT. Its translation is CAWNRALGNTIYF.

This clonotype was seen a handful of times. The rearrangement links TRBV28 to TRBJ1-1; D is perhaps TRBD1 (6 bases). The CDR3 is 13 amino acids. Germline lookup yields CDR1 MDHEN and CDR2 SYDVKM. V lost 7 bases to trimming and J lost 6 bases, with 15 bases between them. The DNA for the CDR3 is TGTGCCAGCAAACGAGGGGGTCGGCCTGAAGCTTTCTTT. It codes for CASKRGGRPEAFF.

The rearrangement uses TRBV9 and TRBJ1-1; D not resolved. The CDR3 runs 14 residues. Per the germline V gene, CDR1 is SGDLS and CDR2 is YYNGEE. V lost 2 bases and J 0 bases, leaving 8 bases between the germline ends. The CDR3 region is CASSVNSMNTEAFF. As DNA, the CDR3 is TGTGCCAGCAGCGTTAACAGCATGAACACTGAAGCTTTCTTT.

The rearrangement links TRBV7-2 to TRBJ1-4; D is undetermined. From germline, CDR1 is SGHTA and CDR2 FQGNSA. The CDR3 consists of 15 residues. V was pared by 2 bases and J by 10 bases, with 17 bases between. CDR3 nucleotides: TGTGCCAGCAGCTTATTCATGCCCCCTGGAGGAAAACTGTTTTTT. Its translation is CASSLFMPPGGKLFF.

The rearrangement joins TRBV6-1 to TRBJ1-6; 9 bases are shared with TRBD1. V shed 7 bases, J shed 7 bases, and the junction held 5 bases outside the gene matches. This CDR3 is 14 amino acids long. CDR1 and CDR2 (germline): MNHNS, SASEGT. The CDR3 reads CASKMGQGNSPLHF. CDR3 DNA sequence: TGTGCCAGCAAGATGGGACAGGGAAATTCACCCCTCCACTTT.

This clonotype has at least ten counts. DNA for the CDR3: TGCAGTGCTAGAGATCTCTTTATAGCAGATACGCAGTATTTT. It specifies CSARDLFIADTQYF. J is TRBJ2-3 and V is TRBV20-1; D ambiguous. V was pared by 0 bases and J by 4 bases, with 11 bases between. The CDR3 totals 14 residues. Germline-derived CDR1 and CDR2 are DFQATT and SNEGSKA (reference sequence).